A selection of T cell receptor beta chains follows, all from one sample in a study of blood T cell repertoires in COVID-19. TCRdb's table, derived via immunoSEQ multiplex PCR, lists solely in-frame clones and lacks some. The sample contains 150,000 to 200,000 clones, roughly 76% of which appear only once. Sequencing input: peripheral blood. Receptors originate from a woman older than 75 with COVID-19, enrolled during active disease. Both conserved end residues are part of each CDR3. D genes are given only for firm matches. For some rows the clone size is stated as once, few or many, or as a class when expanded; others skip it.

d_gene,v_gene,j_gene,abundance,CDR3nt,CDR3aa
-,TRBV24-1,TRBJ1-2,-,TGTGCCACCAGTGAGGAGGGCGGGAGAGGCTACACCTTC,CATSEEGGRGYTF
-,TRBV19,TRBJ2-7,-,TGTGCCAGTAGTAGTTATGACACACGCGAGCAGTACTTC,CASSSYDTREQYF
-,TRBV6-1,TRBJ2-1,-,TGTGCCAGCAGTGAATTCGGGAATGAGCAGTTCTTC,CASSEFGNEQFF
-,TRBV18,TRBJ1-5,-,TGTGCCAGCTCTCTTCGAGGCCGGGGGGCGAGCAATCAGCCCCAGCATTTT,CASSLRGRGASNQPQHF
-,TRBV23-1,TRBJ2-7,-,TGCGCCAGGACAGCCTCACCCTACGAGCAGTACTTC,CARTASPYEQYF
-,TRBV30,TRBJ1-6,-,TGTGCCTGGAGTCCCGGAGATTCACCCCTCCACTTT,CAWSPGDSPLHF
TRBD1,TRBV2,TRBJ2-2,-,TGTGCCAGCAGTCAAGACAGGGTTGGACCCGGGGAGCTGTTTTTT,CASSQDRVGPGELFF
TRBD1,TRBV5-1,TRBJ1-1,-,TGCGCCAGCGCCAGGGACAGGGTGGACACTGAAGCTTTCTTT,CASARDRVDTEAFF
TRBD1,TRBV19,TRBJ1-4,-,TGTGCCAGTAGTCTACAGGGGGCAACTAATGAAAAACTGTTTTTT,CASSLQGATNEKLFF
-,TRBV5-1,TRBJ1-6,few,TGCGCCAGCAGCTTGGATAACCGGAATTCACCCCTCCACTTT,CASSLDNRNSPLHF
TRBD1,TRBV6-4,TRBJ2-3,-,TGTGCCAGCAGCCGGACAGGGGCAGATACGCAGTATTTT,CASSRTGADTQYF
TRBD1,TRBV29-1,TRBJ1-1,-,TGCAGCGTATACAGGGGTATGAACACTGAAGCTTTCTTT,CSVYRGMNTEAFF
-,TRBV4-2,TRBJ2-2,-,TGTGCCAGCAGCCTTCATGGGAGTCGGGACACCGGGGAGCTGTTTTTT,CASSLHGSRDTGELFF
-,TRBV7-6,TRBJ1-1,once,TGTGCCAGCAGCTTAGCGTGGGGTGAGGAATCGGGAAACACTGAAGCTTTCTTT,CASSLAWGEESGNTEAFF
-,TRBV12-3/TRBV12-4,TRBJ1-1,-,TGTGCCAGCAAGCACTTCCTGGACACTGAAGCTTTCTTT,CASKHFLDTEAFF
-,TRBV4-2,TRBJ1-2,-,TGTGCCAGCAGCCTCGACAGCAACTATGGCTACACCTTC,CASSLDSNYGYTF
-,TRBV7-7,TRBJ2-1,-,TGTGCCAGCAGCTCAAACCCATATCCGGGATACAATGAGCAGTTCTTC,CASSSNPYPGYNEQFF
TRBD2,TRBV11-2,TRBJ2-5,few,TGTGCCAGCAGCCTACTAGCGGGAGGACCCCAAGAGACCCAGTACTTC,CASSLLAGGPQETQYF
TRBD1,TRBV7-9,TRBJ1-6,once,TGTGCCAGCAGCTTACGTACAGGGGGCCCGAATTCACCCCTCCACTTT,CASSLRTGGPNSPLHF
-,TRBV9,TRBJ1-6,-,TGTGCCAGCAGCGTAGCCCCAGACTCCTATAATTCACCCCTCCACTTT,CASSVAPDSYNSPLHF
TRBD2,TRBV10-3,TRBJ2-1,-,TGTGCCATCAGTGAGTCGAGCGGGAGGGCCTACCCTCTTTTGTCGGATGAGCAGTTCTTC,CAISESSGRAYPLLSDEQFF
-,TRBV7-9,TRBJ1-2,-,TGTGCCAGCAGCTTAGGCACAACACACTATGGCTACACCTTC,CASSLGTTHYGYTF
-,TRBV19,TRBJ1-1,-,TGTGCCAGTAGTATATCCCACTCGAACACTGAAGCTTTCTTT,CASSISHSNTEAFF
-,TRBV11-2,TRBJ2-7,few,TGTGCCAGCAGCTTGGGGGCTCGCTCCTACGAGCAGTACTTC,CASSLGARSYEQYF
TRBD1,TRBV2,TRBJ1-5,-,TGTGCCAGCAGTGTTTCGACAGGGATACAGCCCCAGCATTTT,CASSVSTGIQPQHF
-,TRBV7-9,TRBJ2-1,-,TGTGCCAGCAACCTAGAGGGATTGTCCTACAATGAGCAGTTCTTC,CASNLEGLSYNEQFF
TRBD1,TRBV4-2,TRBJ2-7,once,TGTGCCAGCAGCCAAGGGGGGACAGGGTTCTACGAGCAGTACTTC,CASSQGGTGFYEQYF
TRBD2,TRBV3-1/TRBV3-2,TRBJ2-2,few,TGTGCCAGCAGCCAAGAAGCGGGATCGAACACCGGGGAGCTGTTTTTT,CASSQEAGSNTGELFF
-,TRBV14,TRBJ2-2,once,TGTGCCAGCAGCCGAATGGTAGCTAACACCGGGGAGCTGTTTTTT,CASSRMVANTGELFF
-,TRBV6-2/TRBV6-3,TRBJ1-2,-,TGTGCCAGCAGTAACAAACAGGTATCCGGCTACACCTTC,CASSNKQVSGYTF
TRBD1,TRBV7-6,TRBJ2-2,-,TGTGCCAGCAGCACCCATAAAATCTGGGACAGGAACACCGGGGAGCTGTTTTTT,CASSTHKIWDRNTGELFF
TRBD1,TRBV4-2,TRBJ1-2,few,TGTGCCAGCAGCTCAAGGGGACAGGGGTCCTATGGCTACACCTTC,CASSSRGQGSYGYTF
TRBD1,TRBV3-1/TRBV3-2,TRBJ2-2,-,TGTGCCAGCGAAGGACAGGGTGCCGGGGAGCTGTTTTTT,CASEGQGAGELFF
-,TRBV6-5,TRBJ1-5,-,TGTGCCAGCAGACCCCTATCCGGGGGGAATCAGCCCCAGCATTTT,CASRPLSGGNQPQHF
TRBD2,TRBV27,TRBJ2-3,-,TGTGCCAGCAGCTTTGGGACTAGCGGGTTAGATACGCAGTATTTT,CASSFGTSGLDTQYF
-,TRBV19,TRBJ1-1,-,TGTGCCAGTAGTGTTCAGGGCGCTGAAGCTTTCTTT,CASSVQGAEAFF